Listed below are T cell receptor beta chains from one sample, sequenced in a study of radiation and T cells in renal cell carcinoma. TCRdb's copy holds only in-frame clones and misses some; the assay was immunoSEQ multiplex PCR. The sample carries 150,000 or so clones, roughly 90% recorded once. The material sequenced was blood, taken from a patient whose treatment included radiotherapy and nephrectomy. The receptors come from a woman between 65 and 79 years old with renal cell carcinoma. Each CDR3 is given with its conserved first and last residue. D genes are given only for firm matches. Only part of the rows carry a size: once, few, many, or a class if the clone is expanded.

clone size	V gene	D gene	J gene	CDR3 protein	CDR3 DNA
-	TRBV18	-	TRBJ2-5	CASSPSADPRETQYF	TGTGCCAGCTCACCTTCGGCAGACCCCCGGGAGACCCAGTACTTC
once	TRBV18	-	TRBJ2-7	CASSPLGQNYEQYF	TGTGCCAGCTCACCACTCGGACAGAACTACGAGCAGTACTTC
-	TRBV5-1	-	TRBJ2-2	CASSLESTGAGELFF	TGCGCCAGCAGCTTGGAGAGCACGGGTGCCGGGGAGCTGTTTTTT
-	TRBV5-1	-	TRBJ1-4	CASSLSNPGAANEKLFF	TGCGCCAGCAGCCTATCAAACCCCGGCGCAGCTAATGAAAAACTGTTTTTT
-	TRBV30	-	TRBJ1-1	CAWSVSYGEAFF	TGTGCCTGGAGTGTCTCGTATGGTGAAGCTTTCTTT
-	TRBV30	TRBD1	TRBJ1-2	CAWSVWDRTNYGYTF	TGTGCCTGGAGTGTGTGGGACAGGACGAACTATGGCTACACCTTC
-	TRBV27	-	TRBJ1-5	CASKQGLLSNQPQHF	TGTGCCAGCAAGCAGGGACTCCTTAGCAATCAGCCCCAGCATTTT
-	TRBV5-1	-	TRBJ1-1	CASSLTGPNTEAFF	TGCGCCAGCAGCCTGACAGGCCCGAACACTGAAGCTTTCTTT
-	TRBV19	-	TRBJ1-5	CASSIRPGEQPQHF	TGTGCCAGTAGTATTCGTCCGGGAGAACAGCCCCAGCATTTT
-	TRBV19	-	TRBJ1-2	CASSIQREGRSYGYTF	TGTGCCAGTAGTATCCAAAGGGAGGGGCGAAGTTATGGCTACACCTTC
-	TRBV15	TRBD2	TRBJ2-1	CATSRGGTSPGNEQFF	TGTGCCACCAGCAGAGGTGGGACTAGTCCGGGAAATGAGCAGTTCTTC